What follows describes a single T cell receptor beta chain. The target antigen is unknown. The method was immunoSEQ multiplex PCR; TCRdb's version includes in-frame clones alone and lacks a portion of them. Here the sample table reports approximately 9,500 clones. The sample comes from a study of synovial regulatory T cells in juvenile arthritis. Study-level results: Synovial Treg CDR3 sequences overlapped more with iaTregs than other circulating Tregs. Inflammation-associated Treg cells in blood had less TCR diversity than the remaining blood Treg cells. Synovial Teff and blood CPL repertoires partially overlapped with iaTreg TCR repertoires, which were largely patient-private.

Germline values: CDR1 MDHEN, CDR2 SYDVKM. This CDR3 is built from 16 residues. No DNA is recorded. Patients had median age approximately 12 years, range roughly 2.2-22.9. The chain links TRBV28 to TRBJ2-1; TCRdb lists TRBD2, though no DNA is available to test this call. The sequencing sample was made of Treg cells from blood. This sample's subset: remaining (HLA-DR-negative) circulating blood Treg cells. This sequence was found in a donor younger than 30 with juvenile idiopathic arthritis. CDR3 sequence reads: CASSFPGLAGGPGQFF.